Listed below are T cell receptor beta chains from one sample, sequenced in a study of blood T cell repertoires in COVID-19. TCRdb keeps only in-frame clones here, not all; method: immunoSEQ multiplex PCR. In the table there are tens of thousands of clones, 70% to 90% of which are singletons. Sequencing was performed on peripheral blood. Receptor source: a woman aged 55-69 years with acute or convalescent COVID-19. Both conserved end residues are part of each CDR3. A D gene is named only where the DNA matches it firmly. Some rows have no size entry. The others give once, few or many, or a class for an expanded clone.

j_gene | abundance | v_gene | d_gene | CDR3nt | CDR3aa
TRBJ2-3 | - | TRBV30 | TRBD2 | TGTGCCTGGACTAGCGGGTCTTCAACAGATACGCAGTATTTT | CAWTSGSSTDTQYF
TRBJ1-1 | - | TRBV19 | - | TGTGCCAGTAGAGACAGGACGGTTAACACTGAAGCTTTCTTT | CASRDRTVNTEAFF
TRBJ1-3 | - | TRBV18 | TRBD1 | TGTGCCAGCCGACCGTCGGGACAGATCAACTCTGGAAACACCATATATTTT | CASRPSGQINSGNTIYF
TRBJ1-2 | - | TRBV12-3/TRBV12-4 | - | TGTGCCCGCCAAAAAGGGGTGGAGGGCTACACCTTC | CARQKGVEGYTF
TRBJ1-2 | - | TRBV2 | TRBD1 | TGTGCCAGCAGTGAAGGGCTGGGACAGGGAAATGGCTACACCTTC | CASSEGLGQGNGYTF
TRBJ1-3 | - | TRBV4-3 | - | TGCGCCAGCAGCCAAGTGGGCAGCCTTGGAAACACCATATATTTT | CASSQVGSLGNTIYF
TRBJ1-4 | - | TRBV3-1/TRBV3-2 | - | TGTGCCAGCAGCCAAGTAGCAGAAAAACTGTTTTTT | CASSQVAEKLFF
TRBJ2-2 | - | TRBV6-9 | - | TGTGCCAGCACCCCAACACCCCCTCAAGACACCGGGGAGCTGTTTTTT | CASTPTPPQDTGELFF
TRBJ2-7 | once | TRBV19 | - | TGTGCCAGTAGTACCTCGGGAGAAGTCGTCTACGAGCAGTACTTC | CASSTSGEVVYEQYF
TRBJ2-1 | - | TRBV7-8 | - | TGTGCCAGCAGCTTCCATTTAGCGGAGAAGCTCTTC | CASSFHLAEKLF
TRBJ2-1 | - | TRBV19 | - | TGTGCCAGTAGTATAGTATCAGGGGAGCCCTACAATGAGCAGTTCTTC | CASSIVSGEPYNEQFF
TRBJ1-1 | - | TRBV15 | - | TGTGCCACCAGCAGAGGGACAGAGTTAAGGGGGATCTTT | CATSRGTELRGIF
TRBJ2-3 | - | TRBV5-1 | TRBD2 | TGCGCCAGCAGCTTGGAGGCTAGCGGGCGACGACGTTCTAGCACAGATACGCAGTATTTT | CASSLEASGRRRSSTDTQYF
TRBJ1-1 | - | TRBV4-2 | - | TGTGCCAGCAGCCAGTTCGACAAGAGAACTGAAGCTTTCTTT | CASSQFDKRTEAFF
TRBJ2-2 | - | TRBV30 | - | TGTGCCTGGAGTCTCCTAGCCGCCGGGGAGCTGTTTTTT | CAWSLLAAGELFF
TRBJ1-2 | - | TRBV15 | TRBD1 | TGTGCCACCAGCAGACCATCTGGGACAGGCACCTATGGCTACACCTTC | CATSRPSGTGTYGYTF
TRBJ2-3 | - | TRBV7-8 | - | TGTGCCAGCAGCTTAGTTAGCGGTTACCCCACAGATACGCAGTATTTT | CASSLVSGYPTDTQYF
TRBJ2-1 | - | TRBV12-3/TRBV12-4 | - | TGTGCCAGCAGTCCACAGGGCAATGAGCAGTTCTTC | CASSPQGNEQFF
TRBJ1-5 | few | TRBV19 | - | TGTGCCAGTAGGGCAGGGGAATTTCGCAATCAGCCCCAGCATTTT | CASRAGEFRNQPQHF
TRBJ1-5 | - | TRBV2 | - | TGTGCCAGCAGTGTAATGGAGGGCAATCAGCCCCAGCATTTT | CASSVMEGNQPQHF
TRBJ1-1 | - | TRBV9 | - | TGTGCCAGCAGCGCTTCCACGGGGGGCGCGGATGAAGCTTTCTTT | CASSASTGGADEAFF
TRBJ1-1 | - | TRBV2 | - | TGTGCCAGCAATATGGGGTTGGGAGGGGGGAACACTGAAGCTTTCTTT | CASNMGLGGGNTEAFF
TRBJ1-6 | - | TRBV5-1 | TRBD1 | TGCGCCAGCAGCCCCCGGACAGGAATCTATAATTCACCCCTCCACTTT | CASSPRTGIYNSPLHF
TRBJ2-7 | - | TRBV6-7 | TRBD2 | TGTGCCAGTCAAACCGGGGGGGCAAGGAGCTCCTACGAGCAGTACTTC | CASQTGGARSSYEQYF
TRBJ1-1 | - | TRBV18 | TRBD1 | TGTGCCAGCTCCCGGACAGGGGCTCAAAAGGGTAAGGAAGCTTTCTTT | CASSRTGAQKGKEAFF
TRBJ2-3 | - | TRBV11-2 | TRBD1 | TGTGCCAGCAGCTCCCTGACAGGGGGCACAGATACGCAGTATTTT | CASSSLTGGTDTQYF
TRBJ2-7 | - | TRBV7-8 | - | TGTGCCAGCAGCTTAGTCTCTGGCACTACGTACGAGCAGTACTTC | CASSLVSGTTYEQYF
TRBJ2-7 | - | TRBV5-4 | - | TGTGCCAGCAGCTTGAGGGGGACCTACGAGCAGTACTTC | CASSLRGTYEQYF
TRBJ2-7 | - | TRBV7-9 | TRBD2 | TGTGCCAGCAGCCCGCCGGGGGGGAACGAGCAGTACTTC | CASSPPGGNEQYF
TRBJ1-4 | - | TRBV4-1 | - | TGCGCCAGCAGCCAAGATCGGTTTGCAACTAATGAAAAACTGTTTTTT | CASSQDRFATNEKLFF
TRBJ2-7 | - | TRBV7-9 | TRBD1 | TGTGCCAGCAGCACCGGGACAGGGGGCGAGGAGCAGTACTTC | CASSTGTGGEEQYF
TRBJ1-1 | - | TRBV29-1 | - | TGCAGCGTTGTCGGGTCCCCGACGAACACTGAAGCTTTCTTT | CSVVGSPTNTEAFF
TRBJ1-2 | - | TRBV5-6 | TRBD1 | TGTGCCAGCAGCCCAGTGGGACAGCGCAACTATGGCTACACCTTC | CASSPVGQRNYGYTF
TRBJ2-7 | - | TRBV6-6 | - | TGTGCCAGCAGTTACCCTGGGGGAGGCGACTACGAGCAGTACTTC | CASSYPGGGDYEQYF
TRBJ1-1 | once | TRBV2 | - | TGTGCCAGCAACAGGGAAGGATACACTGAAGCTTTCTTT | CASNREGYTEAFF
TRBJ1-6 | - | TRBV10-3 | TRBD1 | TGTGCCATCAGTGACGGACAGGGGCATAATTCACCCCTCCACTTT | CAISDGQGHNSPLHF
TRBJ2-5 | - | TRBV5-1 | TRBD1 | TGCGCCAGCAGCGCTGCGGCAGGGGGACAAGAGACCCAGTACTTC | CASSAAAGGQETQYF
TRBJ1-1 | few | TRBV5-4 | - | TGTGCCAGCAGCTCCGATTCGGGACACCAGAACACTGAAGCTTTCTTT | CASSSDSGHQNTEAFF
TRBJ2-5 | - | TRBV7-2 | - | TGTGCCAGCAGCTTAAGGTCAGGGGTTCAAGAGACCCAGTACTTC | CASSLRSGVQETQYF
TRBJ1-1 | many | TRBV6-6 | - | TGTGCCAGCAGTTACGGACAGAAGAACACTGAAGCTTTCTTT | CASSYGQKNTEAFF
TRBJ1-6 | - | TRBV10-2 | TRBD1 | TGCGCCAGCAGTGGAACCGGACAGGGGAATTCACCCCTCCACTTT | CASSGTGQGNSPLHF
TRBJ2-1 | medium-sized | TRBV6-4 | TRBD2 | TGTGCCAGCAGTGGAAGCGGGGGGGCCGATGAGCAGTTCTTC | CASSGSGGADEQFF
TRBJ2-5 | few | TRBV20-1 | TRBD1 | TGCAGTGCTAGTCCGACAGGGCAGAAAGAGACCCAGTACTTC | CSASPTGQKETQYF
TRBJ2-1 | - | TRBV19 | - | TGTGCCAGTAGTATCGGGGGGCTAGCCGATGAGCAGTTCTTC | CASSIGGLADEQFF
TRBJ1-2 | - | TRBV19 | TRBD1 | TGTGCCAGTAGTGTGGACAGGGGCGATTATGGCTACACCTTC | CASSVDRGDYGYTF
TRBJ2-2 | - | TRBV9 | TRBD2 | TGTGCCAGCAGCCAGGGACTAGCGGGGGGGTCGAACACCGGGGAGCTGTTTTTT | CASSQGLAGGSNTGELFF
TRBJ1-5 | - | TRBV19 | - | TGTGCCAGTAAAGTGGGAGGGAGCAATCAGCCCCAGCATTTT | CASKVGGSNQPQHF
TRBJ2-3 | - | TRBV6-5 | - | TGTGCCAGCAGTTACAACAGAAAAGATACGCAGTATTTT | CASSYNRKDTQYF
TRBJ1-1 | - | TRBV28 | TRBD1 | TGTGCCAGTGTAATAGGGGGCGCGGGCACTGAAGCTTTCTTT | CASVIGGAGTEAFF
TRBJ2-6 | - | TRBV19 | - | TGTGCCAGTAGTATGACCTTGGCGGGGACGGGCTGGGCCAACGTCCTGACTTTC | CASSMTLAGTGWANVLTF
TRBJ2-3 | few | TRBV10-1 | - | TGCGCCAGGGGCTTCCCAGATACGCAGTATTTT | CARGFPDTQYF